Below are 17 T cell receptor beta chains sequenced from a single sample in a study of response to subunit inactivated influenza vaccine. MiXCR was run by TCRdb on the RT-PCR reads, yielding one entry per CDR3 protein. Among 600,000 to 700,000 distinct CDR3 sequences, around 15% were seen once, and the ten largest hold 7.5% to 8%. This specimen consisted of PBMCs from blood, obtained about 14 days before vaccination. The source is a man aged 45-60 years who received an inactivated influenza vaccine.

This chain uses TRBV10-3 with TRBJ2-2; tentatively, D is TRBD1 (6 bases). The germline V gene encodes CDR1 ENHRY and CDR2 SYGVKD. The CDR3 has 16 residues. V was shortened by 2 bases and J by 3 bases, with 13 bases between the two germline ends. The CDR3 protein is CAISEGQIKDTGELFF. In DNA form, the CDR3 reads TGTGCCATCAGTGAGGGACAGATAAAAGACACCGGGGAGCTGTTTTTT.

This clonotype has a count of ten or more. This chain links TRBV5-1 with TRBJ2-1; 8 bases map to TRBD2. CDR1 is SGHRS, CDR2 YFSETQ, per germline. V shed 2 bases and J 1 base; nucleotides not matched to a gene: 2. This CDR3 region has 15 residues. DNA of the CDR3: TGCGCCAGCAGCTTTAGCGGGGAGTCCTACAATGAGCAGTTCTTC. Residues: CASSFSGESYNEQFF.

This clonotype has a handful of counts. The chain combines TRBV27 with TRBJ2-7, with D possibly TRBD2 on 6 matching bases. CDR3 length: 15 residues. Trimming took 6 bases from V and 7 from J, leaving 22 bases between them. Germline values: CDR1 MNHEY, CDR2 SMNVEV (reference sequence). For the CDR3, the DNA is TGTGCCAGCAGGGGATCATGGGGGGTAAGGGAAGAGCAGTACTTC. Protein sequence: CASRGSWGVREEQYF.

This clonotype was detected ten times or more. The gene calls are TRBV6-2 or TRBV6-3 and TRBJ1-1, with D uncertain. Trimming removed 3 bases at V and 6 bases at J, with 11 bases between. The CDR3 has 13 residues. The germline V gene has CDR1 MNHEY and CDR2 SVGEGT. The CDR3 region has the DNA TGTGCCAGCAGTTATAGGTACGGACCTGAAGCTTTCTTT. Translated: CASSYRYGPEAFF.

For this clonotype: At one end, the junction sequence differs from germline, possibly due to a read error. The chain couples TRBV20-1 to TRBJ2-1, with 13 bases that match TRBD2. The CDR3 is 14 residues long. CDR1 and CDR2 (germline): DFQATT, SNEGSKA (reference sequence). The CDR3: CSARGLAGAREQFF. CDR3 in DNA: TGCAGTGCGAGAGGACTAGCGGGAGCGCGTGAGCAGTTCTTC.

The rearrangement joins TRBV20-1 to TRBJ2-1, with 7 bases fitting TRBD2. J gave up 5 bases and V 6 bases, and 4 bases lay outside the gene matches. The length of the CDR3 is 12 residues. Germline-derived CDR1 and CDR2 are DFQATT and SNEGSKA (reference sequence). The CDR3 loop is CSAPLAHNEQFF. As DNA, the CDR3 is TGCAGTGCCCCACTAGCGCACAATGAGCAGTTCTTC.

This clonotype was seen more than once but under ten times. The V gene is TRBV10-3, the J gene TRBJ1-1, with 7 bases aligning to TRBD1. The CDR3 sequence is 15 residues long. The V and J ends lost 5 bases and 5 bases, in that order; junction bases with no gene match: 11. CDR1 and CDR2 (germline): ENHRY, SYGVKD. In DNA form, the CDR3 reads TGTGCCATCAGTAATAAAACAGGGGTGGGAACTGAAGCTTTCTTT. As protein: CAISNKTGVGTEAFF.

This clonotype showed up just a few times. The V and J genes are TRBV6-2 or TRBV6-3 and TRBJ2-7; 7 positions match TRBD1. Germline values: CDR1 MNHEY, CDR2 SVGEGT. The CDR3 is 11 residues long. Trimming cost V 10 bases and J 3 bases; bases outside gene matches: 3. CDR3 sequence (DNA): TGTGCCACCTCAGGGGGCTACGAGCAGTACTTC. Protein: CATSGGYEQYF.

The chain joins TRBV20-1 to TRBJ1-5; 7 nucleotides align to TRBD1. J lost 6 bases, V lost 5 bases, and 7 bases had no gene match. The CDR3 sequence is 13 residues long. The germline V gene encodes CDR1 DFQATT and CDR2 SNEGSKA (reference sequence). The CDR3 region is CSADDRVGQPQHF. Here the CDR3 DNA reads TGCAGTGCTGACGACAGGGTAGGTCAGCCCCAGCATTTT.

A few counts support this clonotype. The chain links TRBV6-2 or TRBV6-3 to TRBJ2-2; the D is unclear. Germline V gives CDR1 MNHEY, CDR2 SVGEGT. The V and J ends lost 6 bases and 8 bases respectively, with 22 bases between them. The CDR3 extends over 16 amino acids. CDR3 bases: TGTGCCAGCAGCCCCACCTTTCGGATTGGGCCTGGGGAGCTGTTTTTT. It translates to CASSPTFRIGPGELFF.

This clonotype showed up just a few times. This chain joins TRBV6-2 or TRBV6-3 and TRBJ2-7; 9 bases match TRBD2. Per the germline V gene, CDR1 is MNHEY and CDR2 is SVGEGT. With 2 bases clipped from V and 4 bases from J, the junction kept 12 bases outside the gene matches. This CDR3 region has 17 residues. CDR3 nucleotide sequence: TGTGCCAGCAGTTACAGGGCGGGAGGGCTCGACCCTTACGAGCAGTACTTC. Translated, it gives CASSYRAGGLDPYEQYF.

At least ten counts were recorded for this clonotype. A junction boundary mismatches the germline segment, possibly from a read error. The chain carries TRBV4-3 and TRBJ2-3; weak D call: TRBD2 (6 bases). The CDR3 is 13 residues long. Looked up from germline, CDR1 is LGHNA and CDR2 is YSLEER. CDR3 sequence (DNA): TGTGCCAGCAGCCAAGATAGGAGGGACACGCAGTATTTT. The encoded protein is CASSQDRRDTQYF.

The J gene is TRBJ1-4, the V gene TRBV6-4; D remains unclear. Per the germline V gene, CDR1 is MRHNA and CDR2 is SNTAGT. V lost 0 bases and J 0 bases, leaving 14 bases between the germline ends. CDR3 length equals 18 residues. CDR3 nucleotides: TGTGCCAGCAGTGACTCCCAGGCGATCACCTCAACTAATGAAAAACTGTTTTTT. Residues: CASSDSQAITSTNEKLFF.

The CDR3 DNA is TGTGCCAGCTCACCACCGTCTATCCGGGACACTGAAGCTTTCTTT. The encoded protein is CASSPPSIRDTEAFF. This sequence joins TRBV18 and TRBJ1-1; D uncertain. V lost 0 bases, J lost 3 bases, and 11 bases lay in between. The CDR3 length is 15 residues. Germline CDR1 and CDR2: KGHSH and LQKENI.

The V gene is TRBV19, the J gene TRBJ2-1, with 8 bases aligning to TRBD2. Germline trimming cut 4 bases from V and 4 bases from J; bases unmatched to any gene: 6. CDR3 length: 15 amino acids. From germline, CDR1 is LNHDA and CDR2 SQIVND (reference sequence). CDR3 protein: CASSKASGLYNEQFF. The CDR3 DNA follows: TGTGCCAGTAGTAAGGCTAGCGGGCTATACAATGAGCAGTTCTTC.

The V and J genes are TRBV5-5 and TRBJ2-2; tentatively, D is TRBD1 (6 bases). The germline V gene has CDR1 SGHKS and CDR2 YYEKEE (reference sequence). The CDR3 has 14 residues. Trimming removed 0 bases at V and 3 bases at J, with 6 bases between. The CDR3 DNA follows: TGTGCCAGCAGCTTGGGGACAGACACCGGGGAGCTGTTTTTT. It yields the protein CASSLGTDTGELFF.

This clonotype was counted many times. The chain links TRBV2 to TRBJ2-5; D assignment may be TRBD1 or TRBD2 (5 bases each). CDR1 is SNHLY, CDR2 FYNNEI, per germline. The germline V and J ends were trimmed by 8 bases and 6 bases, with 19 bases remaining between them. This CDR3 has 14 residues. CDR3 residues: CASVWDLNRKTQYF. In DNA form, the CDR3 reads TGTGCCAGCGTCTGGGACCTCAATAGGAAGACCCAGTACTTC.